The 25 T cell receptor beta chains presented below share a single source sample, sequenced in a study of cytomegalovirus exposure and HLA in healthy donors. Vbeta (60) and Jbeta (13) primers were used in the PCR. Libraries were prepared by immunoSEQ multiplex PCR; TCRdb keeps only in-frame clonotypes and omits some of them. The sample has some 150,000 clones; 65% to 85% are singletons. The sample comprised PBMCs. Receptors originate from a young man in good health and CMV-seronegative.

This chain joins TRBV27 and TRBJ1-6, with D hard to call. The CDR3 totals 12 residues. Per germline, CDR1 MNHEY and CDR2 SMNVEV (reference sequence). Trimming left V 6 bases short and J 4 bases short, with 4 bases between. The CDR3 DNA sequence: TGTGCCAGCAGCATTTATAATTCACCCCTCCACTTT. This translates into CASSIYNSPLHF.

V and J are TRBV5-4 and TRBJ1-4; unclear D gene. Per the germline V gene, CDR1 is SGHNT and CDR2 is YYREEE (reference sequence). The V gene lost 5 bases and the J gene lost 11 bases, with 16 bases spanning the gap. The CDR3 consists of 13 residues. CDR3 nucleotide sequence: TGTGCCAGCAGTCTCATGGCCGGGGAGAAACTGTTTTTT. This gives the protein CASSLMAGEKLFF.

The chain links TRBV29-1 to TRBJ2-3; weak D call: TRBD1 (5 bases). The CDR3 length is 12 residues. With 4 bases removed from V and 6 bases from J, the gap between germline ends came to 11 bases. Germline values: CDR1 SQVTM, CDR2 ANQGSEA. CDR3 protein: CSVGAGKDTQYF. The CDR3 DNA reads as TGCAGCGTTGGGGCAGGGAAGGATACGCAGTATTTT.

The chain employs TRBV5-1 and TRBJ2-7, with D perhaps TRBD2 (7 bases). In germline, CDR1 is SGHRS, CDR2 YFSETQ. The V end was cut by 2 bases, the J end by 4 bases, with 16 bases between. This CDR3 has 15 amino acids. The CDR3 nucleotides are TGCGCCAGCAGCTTAACAGGGACTACGGAATACGAGCAGTACTTC. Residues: CASSLTGTTEYEQYF.

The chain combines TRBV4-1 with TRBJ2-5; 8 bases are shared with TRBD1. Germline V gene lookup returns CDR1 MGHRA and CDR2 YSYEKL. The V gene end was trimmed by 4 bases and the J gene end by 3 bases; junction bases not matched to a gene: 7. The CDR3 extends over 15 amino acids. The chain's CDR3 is CASSRQDRGEETQYF. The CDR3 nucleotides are TGCGCCAGCAGCCGCCAAGACAGGGGAGAAGAGACCCAGTACTTC.

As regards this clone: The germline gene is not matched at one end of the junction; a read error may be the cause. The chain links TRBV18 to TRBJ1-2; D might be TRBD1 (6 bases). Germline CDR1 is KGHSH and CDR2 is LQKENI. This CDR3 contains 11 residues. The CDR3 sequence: CASSPNRVYIF. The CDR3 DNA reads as TGTGCCAGCTCACCAAACAGGGTCTATATATTC.

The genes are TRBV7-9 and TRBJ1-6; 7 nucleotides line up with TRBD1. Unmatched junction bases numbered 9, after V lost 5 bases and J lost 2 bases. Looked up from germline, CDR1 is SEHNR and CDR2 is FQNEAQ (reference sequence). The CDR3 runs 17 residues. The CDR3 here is CASSARTGTAYNSPLHF. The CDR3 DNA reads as TGTGCCAGCAGCGCCCGAACCGGGACAGCCTATAATTCACCCCTCCACTTT.

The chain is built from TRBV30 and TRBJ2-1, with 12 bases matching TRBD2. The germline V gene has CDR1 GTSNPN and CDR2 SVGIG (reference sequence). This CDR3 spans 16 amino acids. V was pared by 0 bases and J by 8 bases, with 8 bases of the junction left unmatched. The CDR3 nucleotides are TGTGCCTGGAGTGTAAAAGGACTAGCGGGGAGCTATGAGCAGTTCTTC. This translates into CAWSVKGLAGSYEQFF. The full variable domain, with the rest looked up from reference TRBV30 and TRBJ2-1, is SQTIHQWPATLVQPVGSPLSLECTVEGTSNPNLYWYRQAAGRGLQLLFYSVGIGQISSEVPQNLSASRPQDRQFILSSKKLLLSDSGFYLCAWSVKGLAGSYEQFFGPGTRLTVL.

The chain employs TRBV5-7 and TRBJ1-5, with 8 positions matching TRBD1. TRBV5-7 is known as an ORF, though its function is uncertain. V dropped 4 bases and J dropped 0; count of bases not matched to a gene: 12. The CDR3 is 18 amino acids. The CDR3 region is CASSRRTSGQVSNQPQHF. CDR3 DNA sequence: TGTGCCAGCAGCCGTAGAACTTCGGGACAGGTTAGCAATCAGCCCCAGCATTTT.

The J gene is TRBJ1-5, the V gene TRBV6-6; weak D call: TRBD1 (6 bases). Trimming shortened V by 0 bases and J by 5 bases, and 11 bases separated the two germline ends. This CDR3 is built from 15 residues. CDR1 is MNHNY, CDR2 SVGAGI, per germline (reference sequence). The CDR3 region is CASSYSRGGHQPQHF. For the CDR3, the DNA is TGTGCCAGCAGTTACTCGAGGGGGGGTCATCAGCCCCAGCATTTT.

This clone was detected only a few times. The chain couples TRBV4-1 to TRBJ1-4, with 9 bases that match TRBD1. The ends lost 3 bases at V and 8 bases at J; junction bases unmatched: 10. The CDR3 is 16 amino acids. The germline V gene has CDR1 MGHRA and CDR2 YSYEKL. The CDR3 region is CASSQARTGAEEKLFF. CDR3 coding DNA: TGCGCCAGCAGCCAGGCGAGGACAGGGGCAGAAGAAAAACTGTTTTTT.

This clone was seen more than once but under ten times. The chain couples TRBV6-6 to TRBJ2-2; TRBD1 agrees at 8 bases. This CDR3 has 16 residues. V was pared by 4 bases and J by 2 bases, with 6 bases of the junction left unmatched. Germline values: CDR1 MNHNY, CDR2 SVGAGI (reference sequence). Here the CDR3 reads CASSSRTGFNTGELFF. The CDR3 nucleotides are TGTGCCAGCAGTTCCAGGACAGGGTTCAACACCGGGGAGCTGTTTTTT.

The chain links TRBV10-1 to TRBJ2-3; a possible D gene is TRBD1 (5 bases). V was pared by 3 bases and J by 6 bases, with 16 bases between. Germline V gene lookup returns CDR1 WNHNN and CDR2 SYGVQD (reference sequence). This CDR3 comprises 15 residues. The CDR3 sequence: CASSDLTGEWDTQYF. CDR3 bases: TGCGCCAGCAGTGACTTAACAGGAGAGTGGGATACGCAGTATTTT.

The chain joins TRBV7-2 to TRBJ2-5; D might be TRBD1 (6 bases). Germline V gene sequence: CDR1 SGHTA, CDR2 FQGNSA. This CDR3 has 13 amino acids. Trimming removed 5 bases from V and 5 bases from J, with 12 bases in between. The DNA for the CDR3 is TGTGCCAGCAGCGGACAGTTTGGGGAGACCCAGTACTTC. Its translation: CASSGQFGETQYF.

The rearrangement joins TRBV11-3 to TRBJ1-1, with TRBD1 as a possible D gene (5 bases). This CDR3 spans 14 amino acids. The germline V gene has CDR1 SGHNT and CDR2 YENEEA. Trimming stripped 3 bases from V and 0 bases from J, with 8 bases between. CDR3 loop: CASSFGGLNTEAFF. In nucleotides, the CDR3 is TGTGCCAGCAGCTTCGGGGGGTTGAACACTGAAGCTTTCTTT.

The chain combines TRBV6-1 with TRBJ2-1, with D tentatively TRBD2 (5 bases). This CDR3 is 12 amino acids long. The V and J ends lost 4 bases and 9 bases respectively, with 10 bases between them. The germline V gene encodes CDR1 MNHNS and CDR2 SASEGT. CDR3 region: CASSALASEQFF. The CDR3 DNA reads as TGTGCCAGCAGTGCCCTAGCCAGTGAGCAGTTCTTC.

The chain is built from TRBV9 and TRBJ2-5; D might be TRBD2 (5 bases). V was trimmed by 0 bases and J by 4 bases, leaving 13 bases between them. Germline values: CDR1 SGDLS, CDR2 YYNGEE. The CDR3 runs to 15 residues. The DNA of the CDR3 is TGTGCCAGCAGCGTAGATTCAACTAGATCAGAGACCCAGTACTTC. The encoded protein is CASSVDSTRSETQYF.

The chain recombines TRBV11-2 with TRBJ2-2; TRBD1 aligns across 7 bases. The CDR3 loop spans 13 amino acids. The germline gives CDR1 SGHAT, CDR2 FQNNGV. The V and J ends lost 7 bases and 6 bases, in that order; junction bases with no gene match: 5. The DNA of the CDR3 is TGTGCCAGCACCGACAGGGACGCCGGGGAGCTGTTTTTT. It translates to CASTDRDAGELFF.

The CDR3 bases are TGTGCCAGCCAGGGGGCTTGGGGCTACACCTTC. It encodes CASQGAWGYTF. The chain uses TRBV6-5 and TRBJ1-2, with 8 bases fitting TRBD1. Per germline, CDR1 MNHEY and CDR2 SVGAGI. The trim removed 8 bases at V and 8 bases at J, leaving 4 bases unmatched. The CDR3 is 11 amino acids.

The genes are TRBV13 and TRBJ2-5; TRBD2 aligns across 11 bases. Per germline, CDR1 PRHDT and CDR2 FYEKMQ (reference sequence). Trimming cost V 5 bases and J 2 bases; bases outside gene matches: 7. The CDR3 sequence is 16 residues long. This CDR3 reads CASSPTSGGFQETQYF. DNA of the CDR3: TGTGCCAGCAGCCCTACTAGCGGGGGATTTCAAGAGACCCAGTACTTC. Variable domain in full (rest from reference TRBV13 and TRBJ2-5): AAGVIQSPRHLIKEKRETATLKCYPIPRHDTVYWYQQGPGQDPQFLISFYEKMQSDKGSIPDRFSAQQFSDYHSELNMSSLELGDSALYFCASSPTSGGFQETQYFGPGTRLLVL.

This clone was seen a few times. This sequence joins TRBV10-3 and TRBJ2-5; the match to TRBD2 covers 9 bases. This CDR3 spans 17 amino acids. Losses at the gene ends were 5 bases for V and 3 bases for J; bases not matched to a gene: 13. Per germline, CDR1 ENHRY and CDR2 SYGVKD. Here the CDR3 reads CAISPGFVSGGEETQYF. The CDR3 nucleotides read TGTGCCATCAGTCCTGGTTTCGTTAGCGGGGGAGAAGAGACCCAGTACTTC.

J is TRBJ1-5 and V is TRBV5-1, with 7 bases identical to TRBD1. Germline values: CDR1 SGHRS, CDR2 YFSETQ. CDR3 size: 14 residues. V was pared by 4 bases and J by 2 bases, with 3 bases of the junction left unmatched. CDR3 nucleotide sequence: TGCGCCAGCAGCATTACAGGGGGCAATCAGCCCCAGCATTTT. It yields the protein CASSITGGNQPQHF.

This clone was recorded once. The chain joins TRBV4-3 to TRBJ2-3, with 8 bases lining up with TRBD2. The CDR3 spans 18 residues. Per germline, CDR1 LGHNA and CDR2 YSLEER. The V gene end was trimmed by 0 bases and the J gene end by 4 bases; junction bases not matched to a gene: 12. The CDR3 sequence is CASSQEGQTGGPADTQYF. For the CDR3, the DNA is TGCGCCAGCAGCCAAGAAGGGCAGACGGGGGGGCCCGCAGATACGCAGTATTTT.

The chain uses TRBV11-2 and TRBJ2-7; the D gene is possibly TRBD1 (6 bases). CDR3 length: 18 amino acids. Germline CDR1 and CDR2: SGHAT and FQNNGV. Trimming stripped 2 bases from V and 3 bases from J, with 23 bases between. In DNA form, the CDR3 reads TGTGCCAGCAGCTTACCCCAGAGGACAGAGCTTTGTTACTACGAGCAGTACGTC. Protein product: CASSLPQRTELCYYEQYV.

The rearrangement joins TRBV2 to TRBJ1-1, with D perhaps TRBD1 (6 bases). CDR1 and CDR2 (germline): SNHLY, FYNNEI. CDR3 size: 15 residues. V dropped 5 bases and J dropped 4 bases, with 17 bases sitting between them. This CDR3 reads CASSIGQRGGTEAFF. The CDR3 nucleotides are TGTGCCAGCAGTATTGGACAGCGGGGGGGCACTGAAGCTTTCTTT.